A single T cell receptor (beta chain) is shown here with its context. Its antigen target is currently unknown. No base qualities exist here, and no much larger clone lies one base off it. The library was obtained by the immunoSEQ multiplex PCR assay. For most patients, genomic DNA was isolated with the Qiagen DNeasy Blood and Tissue Kit and sent frozen to Adaptive Biotechnologies for TCR sequencing. For most patients, genomic DNA was subjected to high-throughput TCR-beta CDR3 sequencing by Adaptive Biotechnologies. From the authors' description of their analysis: TCR sequencing data for approximately 19 patients were retrieved from Adaptive's ImmunoSEQ software; a few other patients were processed with MiXCR and VDJtools. To correct CD4 versus CD8 sorting errors, any sequence found in both subsets at a frequency ratio below 5:1 was removed. CDR3 nucleotide sequences shared between donor and recipient were removed because their origin could not be assigned. At least 2-fold expansion over unstimulated cells and a minimum CFSE-low frequency of 0.002% (template counts) or 0.001% (read counts) were required for clones to be classified as alloreactive. A clone was considered mappable if detected in the sequenced pre-transplant spleen, lymph node, or MLR CFSE-low populations of the donor or recipient. Cumulative frequency of alloreactive clones was calculated as a percentage of all sequences weighted by copy number. TCRdb limited this immuneACCESS table to in-frame rearrangements with V and J called. A share of clones is missing; checked studies link under half to unresolved V genes, and the rest is unexplained. V, J and clone size reflect that table, while D and trimming were determined from the DNA. In this sample the table shows 93,000 or so clones, roughly 93% of which occur a single time. Approximately 1.2% of the sample is in the top ten clones.

The sample comes from a study of graft-versus-host responses after intestinal transplantation (dated by TCRdb to the early 2020s). The study in broad terms: The transplants that recipients got were multivisceral, liver-intestinal, or isolated intestinal. All recipients received anti-thymocyte globulin induction followed by maintenance tacrolimus and steroids for three to four years. After intestinal transplantation, graft-versus-host and host-versus-graft alloreactive T cell clones in the graft, circulation and bone marrow were tracked using bulk TCR-beta CDR3 sequencing. To identify alloreactive clones, pre-transplant mixed lymphocyte reaction products were sequenced and then compared with unstimulated pre-transplant donor and recipient T cells. A cohort of under 30 intestinal transplant recipients, including one retransplant, was enrolled, and a few patients lacking pretransplant specimens were excluded. A peak of at least 4% donor T cells among recipient peripheral blood mononuclear cells was the definition used for donor T cell macrochimerism. Samples from a few later patients were sequenced in-house on an Illumina MiSeq with MiXCR processing rather than by the commercial service. Results the study describes overall, beyond this receptor: Patients with donor T cell macrochimerism had high GvH to HvG T cell clonal ratios in their allografts. GvH clones were detected in recipient bone marrow, and some of these GvH clones were observed earlier in ileal mucosa or blood, consistent with an intestinal mucosal origin. Early after transplant, peak levels of circulating GvH clones were associated with declines in HvG clones. Conclusions were limited by the relatively low number and heterogeneity of intestinal transplant patients.

The time point label, as the study defines it: cells obtained before transplantation from donor or recipient. CD3+CD4+ and CD3+CD8+ populations were FACS-sorted from unstimulated pre-transplant donor and recipient cells taken from spleen or lymph nodes. The germline V gene (reference sequence) provides CDR1 LNHDA and CDR2 SQIVND. The CDR3 spans 14 residues, from the cysteine through the phenylalanine. The CDR3 DNA has 42 bases and is translated from base 1. V gives up 3 bases and J gives up 6 bases, and the segment between their germline ends measures 12 bases. Recombination connected TRBV19 to TRBJ1-5; the D gene cannot be named for sure. This clonotype originated in a human donor who received an intestinal transplant. The material sequenced was unstimulated CD8+ T cells sorted from spleen or lymph node cells, taken before intestinal transplant. The CDR3 region: CASSMSAWGQPQHF. The DNA sequence is given as TGTGCCAGTAGTATGTCAGCCTGGGGTCAGCCCCAGCATTTT.